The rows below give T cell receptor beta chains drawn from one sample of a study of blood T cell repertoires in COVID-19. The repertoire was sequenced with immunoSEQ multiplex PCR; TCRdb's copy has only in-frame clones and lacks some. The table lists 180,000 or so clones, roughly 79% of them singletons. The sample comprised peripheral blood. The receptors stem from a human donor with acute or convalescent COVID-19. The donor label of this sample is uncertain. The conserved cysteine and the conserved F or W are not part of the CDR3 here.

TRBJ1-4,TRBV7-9,ASSYLGLANEKLF
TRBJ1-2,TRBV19,ASSIRRQGAPTNYGYT
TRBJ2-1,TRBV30,AWSPLAGNEQF
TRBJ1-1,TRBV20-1,SASGQVWNTEAF
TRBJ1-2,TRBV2,ASSTRDSPNYGYT
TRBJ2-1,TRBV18,ASSPLTSASYNEQF
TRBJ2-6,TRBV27,ASKTTSGANVLT
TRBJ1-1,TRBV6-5,ASKAPGMNTEAF
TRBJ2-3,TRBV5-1,ASSGLPLDTQY
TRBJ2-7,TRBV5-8,ASSLRWEVSYEQY
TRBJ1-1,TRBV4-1,ASSQDSSGFYAEAF
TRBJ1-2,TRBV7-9,ASSLDSFYGYT
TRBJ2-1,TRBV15,AVGGWMSSSSGQGQSPNEQF
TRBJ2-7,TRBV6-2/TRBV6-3,ASSYSTVSGRNEQY
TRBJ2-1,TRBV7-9,ATRTSGIYNEQF
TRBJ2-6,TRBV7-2,ASSLGGGGTRANVLT
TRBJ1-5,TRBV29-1,SVGGSGGQPQH
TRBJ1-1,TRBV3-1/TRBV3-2,ASSPCAEVMNTEAF
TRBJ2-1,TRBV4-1,ASSQGQGLYEQF
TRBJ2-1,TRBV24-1,ATSGGFEQF
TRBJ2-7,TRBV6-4,ASSDPQGCDEQY
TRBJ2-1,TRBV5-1,ASSRVAGGQLNEQF
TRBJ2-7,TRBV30,AWSVGLAESYEQY
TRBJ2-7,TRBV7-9,ASSSTSRTYEQY
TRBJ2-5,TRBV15,ATSFPGAEETQY
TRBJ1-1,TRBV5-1,ASSSDSDTEAF
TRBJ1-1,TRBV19,ASSIQAGNTEAF
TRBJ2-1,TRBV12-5,ASGPSAGPGYNEQF
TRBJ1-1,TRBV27,ASSWTSGVRNTEAF
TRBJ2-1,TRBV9,ASSYRGTSYNEQF
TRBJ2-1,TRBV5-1,ASSPSGRVDEQF
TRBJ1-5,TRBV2,ASSEGGVSNQPQH
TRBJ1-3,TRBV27,ASSLSAGGSRGTGNTIY
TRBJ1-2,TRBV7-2,ASSSPGTRGGYT
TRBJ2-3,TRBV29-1,SVRGGARGTDTQY
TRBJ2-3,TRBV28,ASSPRDRRTDTQY
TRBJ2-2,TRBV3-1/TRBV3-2,ASSQDANTGELF
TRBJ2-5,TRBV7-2,ASSLDRGETQY
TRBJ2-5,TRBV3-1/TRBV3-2,ASSRIGDSETQY
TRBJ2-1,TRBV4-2,ASSQSTSGNNEQF
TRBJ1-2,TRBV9,ASSVEGTAGGYT
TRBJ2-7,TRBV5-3,ARSESESSYEQY
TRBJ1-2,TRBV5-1,ASSLEGSSYGYT
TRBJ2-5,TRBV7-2,ASSLSGDPETQY
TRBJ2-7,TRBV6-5,ATGKGGGAYEQY
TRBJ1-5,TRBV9,ASSMEGNQPQH